A selection of T cell receptor beta chains follows, all from one sample in a study of cytomegalovirus exposure and HLA in healthy donors. Measured with immunoSEQ multiplex PCR; TCRdb has only the in-frame clones, and not every one. Among about 160,000 clones, roughly 79% were seen once, and the ten largest hold roughly 1.3%. Material for sequencing was PBMCs. All receptors come from a woman aged 50 to 60 in good health and CMV-seronegative. The CDR3 runs from the conserved cysteine through the conserved F or W. D genes are given only for firm matches. Rows give clone size only sometimes, using once, few, many, or a class for an expanded clone.

clone size	V gene	D gene	J gene	CDR3 DNA	CDR3 protein
-	TRBV20-1	-	TRBJ1-5	TGCAGTGCTAGAGGGGGACTGCCCCAGCATTTT	CSARGGLPQHF
-	TRBV14	-	TRBJ1-2	TGTGCCAGCAGCCAAGATTCAGGTTGGGTTTATGGCTACACCTTC	CASSQDSGWVYGYTF
-	TRBV7-2	-	TRBJ2-7	TGTGCCAGCAGCTTAGCGCCAGGTCTCCTTAGCTACGAGCAGTACTTC	CASSLAPGLLSYEQYF
-	TRBV4-3	TRBD1	TRBJ1-2	TGCGCCAGCAGCCAACTACAGGGGTATGGCTACACCTTC	CASSQLQGYGYTF
-	TRBV5-1	-	TRBJ1-5	TGCGCCAGCAGCTTGGTCCCGAATCAGCCCCAGCATTTT	CASSLVPNQPQHF
-	TRBV15	-	TRBJ2-7	TGTGCCACCAGCAGAGAGGGTGGTTGGCCATCACTATACGAGCAGTACTTC	CATSREGGWPSLYEQYF
-	TRBV29-1	TRBD2	TRBJ2-1	TGCAGCACTTCGGGACTAGCGGGGGGGAATGAGCAGTTCTTC	CSTSGLAGGNEQFF
-	TRBV5-5	TRBD2	TRBJ2-1	TGTGCCAGCAGCGTATTGGTCGGGGGGGCACCCTACAATGAGCAGTTCTTC	CASSVLVGGAPYNEQFF
-	TRBV30	-	TRBJ2-1	TGTGCCTGGACCCAACGAGGGTACGGGCCCTACAATGAGCAGTTCTTC	CAWTQRGYGPYNEQFF
-	TRBV6-5	TRBD1	TRBJ1-5	TGTGCCAGCAGTTACTCCGGGACAGGGAGGGATCAGCCCCAGCATTTT	CASSYSGTGRDQPQHF
-	TRBV28	TRBD1	TRBJ1-1	TGTGCCAGCAGTTCGCCGACAGGGTGGAACACTGAAGCTTTCTTT	CASSSPTGWNTEAFF
-	TRBV2	TRBD1	TRBJ2-7	TGTGCCAGCAGTCCCGACAGGGGGGTCGGCGAGCAGTACTTC	CASSPDRGVGEQYF
-	TRBV15	-	TRBJ2-7	TGTGCCACCAGCAGGGGGGGGGCCACCTACGAGCAGTACTTC	CATSRGGATYEQYF
-	TRBV7-6	-	TRBJ1-3	TGTGCCAGCAGCTTAGCGGGAGGGACCTCTGGAAACACCATATATTTT	CASSLAGGTSGNTIYF
-	TRBV6-5	TRBD1	TRBJ2-7	TGTGCCAGCAGTTCGGACAGGAAATCCTACGAGCAGTACTTC	CASSSDRKSYEQYF
-	TRBV7-9	-	TRBJ2-7	TGTGCCAGCAGCTTAGGTGCGGGGGCCAGCTACGAGCAGTACTTC	CASSLGAGASYEQYF
-	TRBV27	TRBD1	TRBJ1-5	TGTGCCAGTAGACCTTGGACAGGGGAGCATCAGCCCCAGCATTTT	CASRPWTGEHQPQHF
few	TRBV10-1	-	TRBJ1-2	TGCGCCAACTTGGACAGAGGCTTTAACTATGGCTACACCTTC	CANLDRGFNYGYTF
-	TRBV2	TRBD1	TRBJ1-6	TGTGCCAGCAGTGAAAGACAGGGTCAGGCCAATTCACCCCTCCACTTT	CASSERQGQANSPLHF
-	TRBV5-1	TRBD2	TRBJ2-7	TGCGCCAGCAGCTTCACGAGTGGGACTAGCGGGAGCTCCTACGAGCAGTACTTC	CASSFTSGTSGSSYEQYF
once	TRBV9	TRBD2	TRBJ2-3	TGTGCCAGCAGCTTTCTAGCGGGGGGCAACACAGATACGCAGTATTTT	CASSFLAGGNTDTQYF
-	TRBV4-1	TRBD1	TRBJ1-3	TGCGCCAGCAGCCAGAGCAGGACAGGCACTGGAAACACCATATATTTT	CASSQSRTGTGNTIYF
-	TRBV7-9	TRBD1	TRBJ1-1	TGTGCCAGCAGCTTACCTGGACAGGGAGAAACTGAAGCTTTCTTT	CASSLPGQGETEAFF
-	TRBV14	-	TRBJ2-3	TGTGCCAGCAGCCAAGAAAGCGGAAGTAGCACAGATACGCAGTATTTT	CASSQESGSSTDTQYF
-	TRBV19	TRBD1	TRBJ1-5	TGTGCCAGTAGGCTGGGACAGGGAATGGGCAATCAGCCCCAGCATTTT	CASRLGQGMGNQPQHF
-	TRBV2	TRBD1	TRBJ2-5	TGTGCCAGCAGTAGAAGGACAGGGGGCGGGGAGACCCAGTACTTC	CASSRRTGGGETQYF
-	TRBV10-2	-	TRBJ1-3	TGCGCCAGCAAGCTACCCGGAGACACCATATATTTT	CASKLPGDTIYF
once	TRBV5-1	TRBD1	TRBJ2-7	TGCGCCAGCAGCTTCTTCCGGGACAGTGTGCGCGAGCAGTACTTC	CASSFFRDSVREQYF
-	TRBV27	-	TRBJ1-6	TGTGCCAGCAGTTACAGGTTCTCCTATAATTCACCCCTCCACTTT	CASSYRFSYNSPLHF
-	TRBV27	TRBD1	TRBJ1-2	TGTGCCAGCAGGACAGGGGGTAGTGGCTACACCTTC	CASRTGGSGYTF
few	TRBV19	TRBD2	TRBJ2-5	TGTGCCAGTAGTACGCAGGGACTACAAGAGACCCAGTACTTC	CASSTQGLQETQYF
-	TRBV2	-	TRBJ2-7	TGTGCCAGCCTCAGGGGCTACGAGCAGTACTTC	CASLRGYEQYF
many	TRBV4-1	-	TRBJ1-4	TGCGCCAGCTCCGGGATTGGGGAAAAACTGTTTTTT	CASSGIGEKLFF
-	TRBV28	-	TRBJ1-2	TGTGCCAGCAGTTTAACAGGGTACGGCCCGGGGTCTAACTATGGCTACACCTTC	CASSLTGYGPGSNYGYTF
once	TRBV19	-	TRBJ2-7	TGTGCCAGTAGTATGAAGGGCGGACACCCTTACGAGCAGTACTTC	CASSMKGGHPYEQYF
-	TRBV30	-	TRBJ1-1	TGTGCCTGGAGTGTACGGGTTACTGAAGCTTTCTTT	CAWSVRVTEAFF
-	TRBV5-1	TRBD2	TRBJ2-1	TGCGCCAGCAGCTCTCTGACTAGCGGGAGTTCCAATGAGCAGTTCTTC	CASSSLTSGSSNEQFF
-	TRBV4-3	-	TRBJ1-2	TGCGCCAGCAGCCAAGATGAGGGTGGTCCTAACTATGGCTACACCTTC	CASSQDEGGPNYGYTF
few	TRBV28	-	TRBJ1-2	TGTGCCAGCAGTTTAAGGGGGTATGGCTACACCTTC	CASSLRGYGYTF
-	TRBV11-2	TRBD1	TRBJ2-1	TGTGCCAGCAGCCGAACCCAGGGGGCGGAATTTAACAATGAGCAGTTCTTC	CASSRTQGAEFNNEQFF
-	TRBV7-2	TRBD1	TRBJ1-4	TGTGCCAGCAGCTTAGTCGGCCCTGGACAGGGAAGGCTTGAAAAACTGTTTTTT	CASSLVGPGQGRLEKLFF
-	TRBV9	-	TRBJ1-5	TGTGCCAGCAGCGCCGGACAGAACGGTCAGGTCGGGCCCCAGCATTTT	CASSAGQNGQVGPQHF
-	TRBV5-1	TRBD2	TRBJ2-1	TGCGCCAGCAACACCCTGGGGACTAGCGGGGCTTTGGGTCAGAGGGATGAGCAGTTCTTC	CASNTLGTSGALGQRDEQFF
-	TRBV5-1	TRBD1	TRBJ1-1	TGCGCCAGCAGCCCCGGCGGGACAGGGGGGCCGATGGGGACTGAAGCTTTCTTT	CASSPGGTGGPMGTEAFF
-	TRBV4-1	TRBD1	TRBJ2-7	TGCGCCAGCAGCCAAGGTGACAGGGGGCATTACGAGCAGTACTTC	CASSQGDRGHYEQYF
-	TRBV7-2	-	TRBJ2-7	TGTGCCAGCAGTCAAACCGGGAGTATCCCGGACGAGCAGTACTTC	CASSQTGSIPDEQYF
-	TRBV5-6	TRBD1	TRBJ1-1	TGTGCCAGCAGCTTGGCCGGGACAGGGGTTGAGACTGAAGCTTTCTTT	CASSLAGTGVETEAFF
-	TRBV5-4	TRBD1	TRBJ2-7	TGTGCCAGCAGCTTGGCCGGACAGGGGGGCTACGAGCAGTACTTC	CASSLAGQGGYEQYF
-	TRBV7-8	TRBD1	TRBJ1-3	TGTGCCAGCAGCTTCGACAGGGACAAAGGAAACACCATATATTTT	CASSFDRDKGNTIYF
-	TRBV5-1	-	TRBJ2-1	TGCGCCAGTAGACGCCAGGGGGGAAGGGATGAGCAGTTCTTC	CASRRQGGRDEQFF
-	TRBV7-2	-	TRBJ1-2	TGTGCCAGCAGCCCAGAGAAGGTGACAGCGTCTCGCTTC	CASSPEKVTASRF
-	TRBV7-8	TRBD1	TRBJ2-5	TGTGCCAGCAGCTTAGCGGTGAGGACAGGGCACGTCCAGACCCAGTACTTC	CASSLAVRTGHVQTQYF
-	TRBV7-9	-	TRBJ2-7	TGTGCCAGCAGCTTCCGGGACTCAGCCTACGAGCAGTACTTC	CASSFRDSAYEQYF
-	TRBV11-2	-	TRBJ1-2	TGTGCCAGCAGCCCAGACATGAGTTATGGCTACACCTTC	CASSPDMSYGYTF
-	TRBV19	TRBD1	TRBJ2-1	TGTGCCAGTAGTATAGGGACAGGGCCTCACTCGAGCTCCTACAATGAGCAGTTCTTC	CASSIGTGPHSSSYNEQFF